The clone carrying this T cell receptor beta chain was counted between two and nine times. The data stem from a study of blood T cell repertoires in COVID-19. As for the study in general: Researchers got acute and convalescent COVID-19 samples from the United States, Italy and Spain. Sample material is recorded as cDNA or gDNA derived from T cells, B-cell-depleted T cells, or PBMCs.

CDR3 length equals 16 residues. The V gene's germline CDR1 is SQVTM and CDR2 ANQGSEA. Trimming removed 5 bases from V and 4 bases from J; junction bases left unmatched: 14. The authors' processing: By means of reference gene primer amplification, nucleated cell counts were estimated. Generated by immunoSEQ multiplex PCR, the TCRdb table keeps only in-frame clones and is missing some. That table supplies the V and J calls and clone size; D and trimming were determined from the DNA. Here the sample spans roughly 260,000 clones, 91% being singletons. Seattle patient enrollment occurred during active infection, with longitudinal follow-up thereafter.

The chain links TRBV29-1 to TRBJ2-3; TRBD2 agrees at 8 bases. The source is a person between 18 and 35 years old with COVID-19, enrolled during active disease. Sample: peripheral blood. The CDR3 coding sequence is TGCAGCGTTTTAATGAGCGGGAGAGGGGGGCCAGATACGCAGTATTTT. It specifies CSVLMSGRGGPDTQYF.